This passage covers 29 T cell receptor beta chains from one sample sequenced in a study of beta chain features in type 1 diabetes (dated by TCRdb to the late 2010s). Broader findings and caveats from the paper: In all four CD4+ subsets, TCRB CDR3 length was moderately but significantly shorter in type 1 diabetes patients.

Library construction relied on the immunoSEQ multiplex PCR assay. The High Capacity cDNA Reverse Transcription Kit was used to reverse transcribe all of the isolated RNA, meaning that expressed TCRB transcripts were what got sequenced. TCRdb carries this immuneACCESS record with in-frame sequences only. Its versions omit some clonotypes, under half of them owing to an unresolved V gene in the studies checked, with the rest unexplained. Within this sample are 130,000 or so clones, with approximately 15% of them counted one time only. The ten largest make up 2% to 3% of the sample. Their target antigens are unknown. Material for sequencing was central memory CD4+ T cells from blood. Every receptor here comes from a young man with type 1 diabetes.

V usage is TRBV15 and J usage is TRBJ1-2, with TRBD1 matching over 7 bases. After removal of 5 bases from V and 3 bases from J, the junction contained 12 bases not matched to a gene. The CDR3 contains 16 residues. From germline, CDR1 is LNHNV and CDR2 YYDKDF (reference sequence). CDR3 amino acids: CATSGPGTEIYYGYTF. The CDR3 nucleotides read TGTGCCACCAGCGGGCCCGGGACAGAGATATACTATGGCTACACCTTC.

The rearrangement links TRBV30 to TRBJ1-2; D might be TRBD1 (6 bases). Trimming took 1 base from V and 7 from J, leaving 13 bases between them. In germline, CDR1 is GTSNPN, CDR2 SVGIG (reference sequence). The CDR3 length is 13 residues. The chain's CDR3 is CAWSALGAVGYTF. Here the CDR3 DNA reads TGTGCCTGGAGTGCTCTGGGGGCGGTTGGCTACACCTTC.

This clone was counted only a few times. The chain has TRBV6-6 and TRBJ2-1; 12 positions match TRBD2. V dropped 2 bases and J dropped 4; count of bases not matched to a gene: 3. CDR1 MNHNY and CDR2 SVGAGI come from the germline V gene (reference sequence). The CDR3 runs 16 residues. The CDR3 loop reads CASSYQTSGRYNEQFF. In nucleotides, the CDR3 is TGTGCCAGCAGTTACCAGACTAGCGGGAGATACAATGAGCAGTTCTTC.

V gene TRBV30 combines with J gene TRBJ1-2; the match to TRBD1 covers 7 bases. The germline gives CDR1 GTSNPN, CDR2 SVGIG (reference sequence). There are 14 residues in the CDR3. J gave up 7 bases and V 3 bases, and 11 bases lay outside the gene matches. CDR3 sequence reads: CAWRDRLVIGGYTF. In DNA form, the CDR3 reads TGTGCCTGGAGGGACAGGCTGGTAATAGGTGGCTACACCTTC.

In this sample, this clone turned up a few times. The rearrangement links TRBV18 to TRBJ2-7; 7 bases align to TRBD2. The CDR3 sequence is 14 residues long. With V trimmed by 3 bases and J by 3 bases, 5 bases remained unmatched. Germline V gives CDR1 KGHSH, CDR2 LQKENI. The CDR3 sequence is CASSPGREDYEQYF. The CDR3 DNA is TGTGCCAGCTCACCGGGACGGGAGGACTACGAGCAGTACTTC.

This clone appeared a few times. V is TRBV7-2 and J is TRBJ2-7; possible D gene TRBD1, 6 bases. Between the trimmed V and J ends, which lost 2 bases and 5 bases, there was a span of 16 bases. CDR1 is SGHTA, CDR2 FQGNSA, per germline. The CDR3 is 15 amino acids. CDR3 amino acids: CASSLWDRQGNEQYF. The CDR3 nucleotides are TGTGCCAGCAGCTTATGGGACCGCCAGGGGAACGAGCAGTACTTC.

The chain carries TRBV6-5 and TRBJ2-1; D possibly corresponds to TRBD2 (5 bases). CDR1 and CDR2 (germline): MNHEY, SVGAGI. V was pared by 4 bases and J by 9 bases, with 13 bases between. There are 13 residues in the CDR3. CDR3 DNA sequence: TGTGCCAGCAGTTCCCGGGGTCGAGGTGAGCAGTTCTTC. Translating it yields CASSSRGRGEQFF.

This clone was seen only a few times. This chain links TRBV7-2 with TRBJ2-1; 9 positions match TRBD1. Germline trimming cut 5 bases from V and 5 bases from J; bases unmatched to any gene: 7. Per the germline V gene, CDR1 is SGHTA and CDR2 is FQGNSA. The CDR3 loop spans 15 amino acids. The CDR3 here is CASSTGTGRNNEQFF. CDR3 nucleotide sequence: TGTGCCAGCAGCACCGGGACAGGGAGGAACAATGAGCAGTTCTTC.

This clone came up a few times. The V gene is TRBV29-1, the J gene TRBJ1-4; D may be TRBD1 (6 bases). The CDR3 spans 13 residues. V was clipped by 6 bases and J by 3 bases, with 11 bases between them. CDR1 SQVTM and CDR2 ANQGSEA come from the germline V gene. CDR3 DNA: TGCAGCGTCGGGCAGGGGCCTAATGAAAAACTGTTTTTT. Its protein product is CSVGQGPNEKLFF.

This clone has more than one count but fewer than ten. The rearrangement uses TRBV7-6 and TRBJ2-1; the D call may be TRBD1 or TRBD2 (6 bases each). V shed 5 bases and J shed 7 bases, with 21 bases lying between them. The CDR3 totals 16 residues. CDR1 is SGHVS and CDR2 is FNYEAQ in the germline V gene. The CDR3 nucleotides are TGTGCCAGCAGCCGGATGCCGGGGGCCACTGCGAATGAGCAGTTCTTC. This gives the protein CASSRMPGATANEQFF.

The sample holds a few counts of this clone. This sequence joins TRBV6-5 and TRBJ1-1; D uncertain. The germline CDR1 and CDR2 sequences are MNHEY and SVGAGI. The CDR3 consists of 14 residues. The ends were cut back, 8 bases at V and 3 bases at J, with 16 bases in the middle. The CDR3 DNA reads TGTGCCAGCTCCTCCCGCAGGTCGTACACTGAAGCTTTCTTT. Its translation: CASSSRRSYTEAFF.

The chain has TRBV7-8 and TRBJ2-6; 7 bases agree with TRBD1. This CDR3 region has 16 residues. Trimming at V came to 5 bases and at J to 2 bases, leaving 6 bases not matched to a gene. Germline CDR1 is SGHVS and CDR2 is FQNEAQ. CDR3 in DNA: TGTGCCAGCAGCCCGACCACAGGGGCTGGGGCCAACGTCCTGACTTTC. Translation: CASSPTTGAGANVLTF.

The chain couples TRBV5-1 to TRBJ1-6; no definite D call. Germline assignment: CDR1 SGHRS and CDR2 YFSETQ. The CDR3 contains 14 residues. Trimming stripped 4 bases from V and 8 bases from J, with 13 bases between. CDR3 amino acids: CASSPSEDYSPLHF. The CDR3 DNA reads as TGCGCCAGCAGCCCATCGGAAGATTATTCACCCCTCCACTTT.

The chain is built from TRBV7-2 and TRBJ2-7; 8 bases agree with TRBD1. Germline V gene lookup returns CDR1 SGHTA and CDR2 FQGNSA. The CDR3 totals 14 residues. With V trimmed by 3 bases and J by 3 bases, 4 bases remained unmatched. The CDR3 here is CASSFGQGGYEQYF. The CDR3 region has the DNA TGTGCCAGCAGCTTCGGACAGGGAGGCTACGAGCAGTACTTC.

The rearrangement links TRBV18 to TRBJ1-5; D gene ambiguous. This CDR3 comprises 15 residues. Between the trimmed V and J ends, which lost 6 bases and 5 bases, there was a span of 17 bases. Germline CDR1 reads KGHSH; CDR2 reads LQKENI. CDR3 protein: CASSPLAGRDQPQHF. The CDR3 DNA reads TGTGCCAGCTCTCCCTTGGCGGGGAGGGATCAGCCCCAGCATTTT.

Details on this clone: This sequence may be a read error, since a much larger clone differs from it by one base. Other DNA sequences in this specimen translate into the identical CDR3. The chain recombines TRBV5-1 with TRBJ2-3; 11 bases align to TRBD2. V gave up 0 bases and J gave up 4 bases; unmatched junction bases: 1. CDR1 is SGHRS, CDR2 YFSETQ, per germline. The CDR3 length is 15 residues. In nucleotides, the CDR3 is TGCGCCAGCAGCTTGGCACTAGCGGGAGCAGATACGCAGTATTTT. It yields the protein CASSLALAGADTQYF.

The chain is built from TRBV29-1 and TRBJ1-1; D is unclear. V dropped 7 bases and J dropped 10 bases, with 16 bases sitting between them. The CDR3 covers 11 residues. CDR1 and CDR2 from the germline V gene are SQVTM and ANQGSEA. The CDR3 nucleotides are TGCAGCGGCGGCGTCTCCGGTGTAGCTTTCTTT. It specifies CSGGVSGVAFF.

This clone has only a few counts. The chain is built from TRBV18 and TRBJ1-6, with D maybe TRBD1 (6 bases). V was cut by 3 bases and J by 7 bases, with 13 bases left in between. This CDR3 comprises 15 residues. The germline V gene has CDR1 KGHSH and CDR2 LQKENI. In nucleotides, the CDR3 is TGTGCCAGCTCACCCTCGGGGGCGATCAATTCACCCCTCCACTTT. Amino acid sequence: CASSPSGAINSPLHF.

This clone counts as medium-sized. V gene TRBV10-3 combines with J gene TRBJ2-7, with D perhaps TRBD2 (6 bases). This CDR3 comprises 12 residues. Germline CDR1 and CDR2: ENHRY and SYGVKD. V was clipped by 3 bases and J by 11 bases, with 14 bases between them. DNA for the CDR3: TGTGCCATCAGTGAATTAGGGGACTCAAAGTACTTC. Its protein product is CAISELGDSKYF.

This clone showed up just a few times. CDR3 sequence (DNA): TGTGCCAGCAGCTTGGGCCCACCGGGACTAGCGGGCAATGAGCAGTTCTTC. This encodes CASSLGPPGLAGNEQFF. The chain joins TRBV5-6 to TRBJ2-1; 12 nucleotides line up with TRBD2. After removal of 0 bases from V and 6 bases from J, the junction contained 7 bases not matched to a gene. The CDR3 totals 17 residues. In germline, CDR1 is SGHDT, CDR2 YYEEEE. Based on the CDR3 plus reference TRBV5-6 and TRBJ2-1, the full variable domain is DAGVTQSPTHLIKTRGQQVTLRCSPKSGHDTVSWYQQALGQGPQFIFQYYEEEERQRGNFPDRFSGHQFPNYSSELNVNALLLGDSALYLCASSLGPPGLAGNEQFFGPGTRLTVL.

V usage is TRBV5-6 and J usage is TRBJ1-5; a weak D match, TRBD1 (5 bases). The V end lost 2 bases, the J end lost 2 bases, and 8 bases lay between the germline ends. Per the germline V gene, CDR1 is SGHDT and CDR2 is YYEEEE. This CDR3 is 14 amino acids long. This chain's CDR3 is CASSFRGGNQPQHF. Written as DNA, the CDR3 is TGTGCCAGCAGCTTCCGAGGGGGCAATCAGCCCCAGCATTTT.

This clone occurred once. This chain uses TRBV4-1 with TRBJ1-6; 9 nucleotides agree with TRBD1. From germline, CDR1 is MGHRA and CDR2 YSYEKL. The CDR3 consists of 17 residues. V lost 2 bases to trimming and J lost 9 bases; unmatched junction nucleotides: 11. The CDR3 nucleotides are TGCGCCAGCAGCCAACTCCCGACAGGGGGAGACGGTTCACCCCTCCACTTT. Amino acids: CASSQLPTGGDGSPLHF.

This clone has just a few counts. CDR3 sequence: CASSLARGQSVREQFF. CDR3 nucleotide sequence: TGTGCCAGCAGCTTAGCCCGGGGACAGAGTGTTCGGGAGCAGTTCTTC. This rearrangement joins TRBV11-2 to TRBJ2-1; 7 bases fit TRBD1. This CDR3 is built from 16 residues. The germline gives CDR1 SGHAT, CDR2 FQNNGV. V shed 1 base and J 10 bases; nucleotides not matched to a gene: 13.

The CDR3 protein is CASSSKRESPQYF. CDR3 bases: TGTGCCAGCAGCTCCAAGCGGGAGAGTCCCCAGTACTTC. The gene calls are TRBV7-2 and TRBJ2-7; 8 bases map to TRBD2. Trimming cost V 4 bases and J 10 bases; bases outside gene matches: 9. CDR1 and CDR2 from the germline V gene are SGHTA and FQGNSA. CDR3 size: 13 residues.

This clone was seen a few times. The identical CDR3 is also encoded by other nucleotide sequences in the sample. The chain uses TRBV29-1 and TRBJ2-5; TRBD1 is a possible D gene (6 bases). V was cut by 8 bases and J by 2 bases, with 12 bases left in between. Per germline, CDR1 SQVTM and CDR2 ANQGSEA. The CDR3 loop spans 12 amino acids. CDR3 amino acids: CSSGQPQETQYF. CDR3 bases: TGCAGCTCAGGACAGCCTCAAGAGACCCAGTACTTC.

This clone came up a few times. Sequence at one end of the junction differs from germline and may be a read error. The chain is built from TRBV28 and TRBJ2-7; no definite D call. Per germline, CDR1 MDHEN and CDR2 SYDVKM. The CDR3 is 12 amino acids. CDR3 sequence reads: CASSPSSGPLRF. CDR3 DNA: TGTGCCAGCAGTCCCTCGTCAGGACCCCTTCGCTTC.

The sample holds one count of this clone. J is TRBJ1-2 and V is TRBV2; maybe TRBD1 (6 bases). The CDR3 consists of 14 residues. Looked up from germline, CDR1 is SNHLY and CDR2 is FYNNEI. The V end lost 6 bases, the J end lost 8 bases, and 19 bases lay between the germline ends. CDR3 sequence: CASRDDRLQQGYTF. The CDR3 nucleotides read TGTGCCAGCAGGGACGACAGGCTACAACAGGGCTACACCTTC.

This clone occurred a few times. V gene TRBV14 combines with J gene TRBJ2-7, with a tentative D call TRBD2 (5 bases). CDR1 is SGHDN, CDR2 FVKESK, per germline. Trimming pared 4 bases from V and 0 bases from J, leaving 7 bases between. The length of the CDR3 is 13 residues. CDR3 DNA sequence: TGTGCCAGCAGCCCCAGCGGCTCCTACGAGCAGTACTTC. Its translation is CASSPSGSYEQYF.

The chain has TRBV25-1 and TRBJ1-4; no definite D call. Per germline, CDR1 MGHDK and CDR2 SYGVNS. V lost 6 bases and J lost 6, with 8 bases in between. CDR3 length equals 12 residues. CDR3 residues: CASSGLHEKLFF. CDR3 DNA: TGTGCCAGCAGCGGACTTCATGAAAAACTGTTTTTT. Complete variable domain (other parts from reference TRBV25-1 and TRBJ1-4): EADIYQTPRYLVIGTGKKITLECSQTMGHDKMYWYQQDPGMELHLIHYSYGVNSTEKGDLSSESTVSRIRTEHFPLTLESARPSHTSQYLCASSGLHEKLFFGSGTQLSVL.